This T cell receptor beta chain is from a study of blood T cells in healthy people across ages. General study findings and limits: Unsorted PBMC input precluded a conclusive naive versus antigen-experienced comparison.

This clonotype was seen more than once but under ten times. Its target is not known. Germline-derived CDR1 and CDR2 are DFQATT and SNEGSKA (reference sequence). Trimming at V came to 4 bases and at J to 0 bases, leaving 12 bases not matched to a gene. This CDR3 is 18 amino acids long. Sample-barcoded 5' priming and a J-beta primer mix drove a second PCR of roughly 6 to 12 cycles. In TCRdb, the 5' RACE reads were re-called with MiXCR into one record per CDR3 protein. The repertoire has roughly 800,000 distinct CDR3 sequences, around 25% of them found once; the top ten carry 3% to 4.5%. These data also formed part of another study, on T cells of mothers and their children.

The V and J genes are TRBV20-1 and TRBJ2-6; 7 positions agree with TRBD1. Source material: blood. The receptor was derived from a boy between 10 and 17 years old in good health. The CDR3 loop is CSATVPVTGSSGANVLTF. CDR3 DNA sequence: TGCAGTGCTACAGTCCCCGTGACAGGGAGCTCTGGGGCCAACGTCCTGACTTTC.